A selection of T cell receptor beta chains follows, all from one sample in a study of blood T cell repertoires in COVID-19. TCRdb's copy holds only in-frame clones and misses some; the assay was immunoSEQ multiplex PCR. In the table there are over 85,000 clones, 70% to 90% of which are singletons. The sample consisted of peripheral blood. The receptors stem from a man between 65 and 85 years old with acute or convalescent COVID-19. Each CDR3 is given with its conserved first and last residue. The D gene is left open where the match is weak. Clone size is shown for a subset of rows, as once, few, many or a class of expanded clone.

J,D,size,V,DNA,CDR3
TRBJ2-5,TRBD2,NA,TRBV11-2,TGTGCCAGCAGCTCGGCGGGGGGGCGGGAGACCCAGTACTTC,CASSSAGGRETQYF
TRBJ1-6,TRBD1,NA,TRBV5-1,TGCGCCAGCAGCCAAGGGACAGCTAATTCACCCCTCCACTTT,CASSQGTANSPLHF
TRBJ1-1,TRBD1,NA,TRBV5-4,TGTGCCAGCAGCTTACCGGGACAGGGCACTGAAGCTTTCTTT,CASSLPGQGTEAFF
TRBJ2-1,NA,NA,TRBV6-2/TRBV6-3,TGTGCCAGCAGTGTGATTGGCCTTCGCTCCTACAATGAGCAGTTCTTC,CASSVIGLRSYNEQFF
TRBJ1-5,NA,NA,TRBV19,TGTGCCAGTAGGGACAGTAGCAATCAGCCCCAGCATTTT,CASRDSSNQPQHF
TRBJ1-1,NA,NA,TRBV28,TGTGCCAGCAGTTTATCGGGGGTCGGGTCGGGCACTGAAGCTTTCTTT,CASSLSGVGSGTEAFF
TRBJ2-2,NA,NA,TRBV19,TGTGCCAGTGGAGGAGAGTGGGGCGGGGAGCTGTTTTTT,CASGGEWGGELFF
TRBJ2-3,TRBD1,NA,TRBV7-8,TGTGCCAGCAGCTTAGAGCGGACAGGAGTTCCAGATACGCAGTATTTT,CASSLERTGVPDTQYF
TRBJ1-1,NA,NA,TRBV14,TGTGCCAGCAGCCAACTCGTGGGGGGATGGAACACTGAAGCTTTCTTT,CASSQLVGGWNTEAFF
TRBJ2-3,TRBD2,NA,TRBV5-1,TGCGCCAGCAGCTTGGGACTAGCGGGGGGTAGCACAGATACGCAGTATTTT,CASSLGLAGGSTDTQYF
TRBJ2-1,NA,NA,TRBV15,TGTGCCACCAGCAGAGAGAGCTTCAGGAATGAGCAGTTCTTC,CATSRESFRNEQFF
TRBJ2-1,TRBD2,NA,TRBV7-2,TGTGCCAGCAGCTTAGCACGGACTAGCGGGGCCAATGAGCAGTTCTTC,CASSLARTSGANEQFF
TRBJ2-3,TRBD1,NA,TRBV18,TGTGCCAGCTCACCACCGGGACAGGGGGCGTCAACAAATACGCAGTATTTT,CASSPPGQGASTNTQYF
TRBJ2-5,TRBD1,NA,TRBV15,TGTGCCACCAGCAGTCAAATATGGACAGGGCAGGAGACCCAGTACTTC,CATSSQIWTGQETQYF
TRBJ1-6,NA,NA,TRBV11-2,TGTGCCAGCAGTCGAGGAGGGCGGTCACCCCTCCACTTT,CASSRGGRSPLHF
TRBJ1-1,NA,NA,TRBV19,TGTGCCAGTAGTTTGGACACCACCGCTCGCACTGAAGCTTTCTTT,CASSLDTTARTEAFF
TRBJ1-6,NA,few,TRBV9,TGTGCCAGCAGCGGGGGGCAGGCTCGGTCCTATAATTCACCCCTCCACTTT,CASSGGQARSYNSPLHF
TRBJ1-1,TRBD1,NA,TRBV19,TGTGCCAGTAGTGAAGGGACAGGGAACACTGAAGCTTTCTTT,CASSEGTGNTEAFF
TRBJ2-2,NA,NA,TRBV5-1,TGCGCCAGCAGCTCATCACAGGGGAACACCGGGGAGCTGTTTTTT,CASSSSQGNTGELFF
TRBJ2-5,NA,NA,TRBV12-2,TGTGCAAGTCGCTTAGCGGCCACCGACCATGGGACAGGATCTAAGGAGACCCAGTACTTC,CASRLAATDHGTGSKETQYF
TRBJ2-2,NA,NA,TRBV6-5,TGTGCCAGCAGTCCCGCGGAGGAGAACACCGGGGAGCTGTTTTTT,CASSPAEENTGELFF
TRBJ1-1,NA,once,TRBV5-4,TGTGCCAGCAGCTTGCAGGTGGGGAACACTGAAGCTTTCTTT,CASSLQVGNTEAFF
TRBJ1-2,TRBD1,few,TRBV6-6,TGTGCCAGCAGTAAGAGGGACAGGGCTTATGGCTACACCTTC,CASSKRDRAYGYTF
TRBJ1-1,NA,NA,TRBV28,TGTGCCAGCACCCCTACCTTTGGGGGCAACACTGAAGCTTTCTTT,CASTPTFGGNTEAFF
TRBJ1-1,TRBD1,NA,TRBV6-5,TGTGCCAGCAGTTCAACGGACAGGGGGGGAACTGAAGCTTTCTTT,CASSSTDRGGTEAFF
TRBJ1-6,NA,NA,TRBV28,TGTGCCAGCAGTTTCCTACGGGCGGGTAATTCACCCCTCCACTTT,CASSFLRAGNSPLHF
TRBJ2-4,TRBD2,NA,TRBV3-1/TRBV3-2,TGTGCCAGCAGCCAAGCCGGGACTAGCGGGGGTGGTAAGGCCAAAAACATTCAGTACTTC,CASSQAGTSGGGKAKNIQYF
TRBJ2-1,TRBD2,NA,TRBV28,TGTGCCAGCAGTCTGACTAGCGGGGGGGCGTACGAGCAGTTCTTC,CASSLTSGGAYEQFF
TRBJ2-1,NA,NA,TRBV4-2,TGTGCCAGCAGCCAAGTTGGGGTCGGGGATGAGCAGTTCTTC,CASSQVGVGDEQFF
TRBJ2-3,NA,NA,TRBV19,TGTGCCAGTAGCGGGGCAAGACAGGGCACAGATACGCAGTATTTT,CASSGARQGTDTQYF
TRBJ2-2,NA,NA,TRBV3-1/TRBV3-2,TGTGCCAGCAGCCAATGGGGCCAGAACACCGGGGAGCTGTTTTTT,CASSQWGQNTGELFF
TRBJ1-6,TRBD1,NA,TRBV5-1,TGCGCCAGCAGCTTGGACGGACAGGGCCTTTATTCACCCCTCCACTTT,CASSLDGQGLYSPLHF
TRBJ1-5,NA,NA,TRBV7-5,TGTGCCAGAAGTTCCCCCTTAGAGGGTATTGGGCAGCCCCAGCATTTT,CARSSPLEGIGQPQHF
TRBJ1-1,TRBD1,once,TRBV28,TGTGCCAGCAGTCTGGACAGGGGGCACACTGAAGCTTTCTTT,CASSLDRGHTEAFF
TRBJ1-6,NA,NA,TRBV5-1,TGCGCCAGCAGCTTGGGTTTACCCAGCTCCTATAATTCACCCCTCCACTTT,CASSLGLPSSYNSPLHF
TRBJ2-6,NA,NA,TRBV4-1,TGCGCCAGCAGCCAAGCAGCAGCGGGGGCCAACGTCCTGACTTTC,CASSQAAAGANVLTF
TRBJ1-2,NA,once,TRBV28,TGTGCCAGCAGTAAGCAGGGAGGTGACTATGGCTACACCTTC,CASSKQGGDYGYTF